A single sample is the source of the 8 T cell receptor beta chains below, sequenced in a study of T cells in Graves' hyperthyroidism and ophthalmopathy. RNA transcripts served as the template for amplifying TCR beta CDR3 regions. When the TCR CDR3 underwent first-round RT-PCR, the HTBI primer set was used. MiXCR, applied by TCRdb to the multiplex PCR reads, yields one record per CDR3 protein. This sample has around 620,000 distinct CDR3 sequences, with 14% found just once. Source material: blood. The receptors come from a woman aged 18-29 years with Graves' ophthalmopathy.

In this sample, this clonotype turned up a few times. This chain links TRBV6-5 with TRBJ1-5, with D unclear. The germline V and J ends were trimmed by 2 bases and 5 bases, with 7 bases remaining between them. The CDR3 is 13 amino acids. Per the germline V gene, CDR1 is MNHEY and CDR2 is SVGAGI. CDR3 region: CASSYMRDQPQHF. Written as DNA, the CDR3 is TGTGCCAGCAGTTACATGAGGGATCAGCCCCAGCATTTT.

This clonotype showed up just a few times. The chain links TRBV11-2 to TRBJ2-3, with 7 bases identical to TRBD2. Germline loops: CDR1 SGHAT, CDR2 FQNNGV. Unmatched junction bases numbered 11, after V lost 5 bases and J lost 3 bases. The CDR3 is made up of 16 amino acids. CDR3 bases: TGTGCCAGCAGCCCAGACCGCGGGGGACGTACAGATACGCAGTATTTT. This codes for CASSPDRGGRTDTQYF.

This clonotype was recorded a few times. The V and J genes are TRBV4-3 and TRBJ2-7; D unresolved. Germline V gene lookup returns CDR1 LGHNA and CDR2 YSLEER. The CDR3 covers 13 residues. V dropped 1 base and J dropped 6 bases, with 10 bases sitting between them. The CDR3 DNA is TGCGCCAGCAGCCAAGTTCGGATTTCCGAGCAGTACTTC. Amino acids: CASSQVRISEQYF.

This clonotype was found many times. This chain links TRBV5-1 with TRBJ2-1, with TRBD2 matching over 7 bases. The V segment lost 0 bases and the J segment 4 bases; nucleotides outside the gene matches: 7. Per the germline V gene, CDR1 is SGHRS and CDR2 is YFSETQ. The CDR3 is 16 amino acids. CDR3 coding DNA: TGCGCCAGCAGCTTGGAGGCTAGCGGAACGTACAATGAGCAGTTCTTC. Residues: CASSLEASGTYNEQFF. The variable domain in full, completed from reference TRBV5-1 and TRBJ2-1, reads KAGVTQTPRYLIKTRGQQVTLSCSPISGHRSVSWYQQTPGQGLQFLFEYFSETQRNKGNFPGRFSGRQFSNSRSEMNVSTLELGDSALYLCASSLEASGTYNEQFFGPGTRLTVL.

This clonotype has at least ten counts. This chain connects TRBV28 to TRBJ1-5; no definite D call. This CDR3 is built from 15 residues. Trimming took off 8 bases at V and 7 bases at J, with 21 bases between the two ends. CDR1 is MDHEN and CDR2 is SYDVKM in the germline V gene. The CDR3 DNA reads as TGTGCCAGCGAGAAGGAGCAGGCCTTTAGGCAGCCCCAGCATTTT. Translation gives CASEKEQAFRQPQHF. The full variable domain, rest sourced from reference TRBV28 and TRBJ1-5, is DVKVTQSSRYLVKRTGEKVFLECVQDMDHENMFWYRQDPGLGLRLIYFSYDVKMKEKGDIPEGYSVSREKKERFSLILESASTNQTSMYLCASEKEQAFRQPQHFGDGTRLSIL.

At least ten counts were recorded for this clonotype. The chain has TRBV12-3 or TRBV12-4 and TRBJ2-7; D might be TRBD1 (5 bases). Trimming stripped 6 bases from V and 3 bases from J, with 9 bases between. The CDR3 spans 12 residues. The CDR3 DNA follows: TGTGCCAGCAGCTGGGGCGGCTACGAGCAGTACTTC. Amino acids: CASSWGGYEQYF.

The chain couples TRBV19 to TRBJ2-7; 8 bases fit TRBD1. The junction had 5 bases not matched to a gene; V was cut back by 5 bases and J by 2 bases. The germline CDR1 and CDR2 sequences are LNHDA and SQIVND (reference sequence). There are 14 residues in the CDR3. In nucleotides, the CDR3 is TGTGCCAGTAGTGAGACAGGGGAAACCTACGAGCAGTACTTC. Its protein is CASSETGETYEQYF. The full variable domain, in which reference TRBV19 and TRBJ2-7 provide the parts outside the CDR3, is DGGITQSPKYLFRKEGQNVTLSCEQNLNHDAMYWYRQDPGQGLRLIYYSQIVNDFQKGDIAEGYSVSREKKESFPLTVTSAQKNPTAFYLCASSETGETYEQYFGPGTRLTVT.

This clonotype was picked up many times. CDR3 sequence (DNA): TGTGCCAGCAGTTACCCGTACGACGGACCCTACGAGCAGTACTTC. Protein: CASSYPYDGPYEQYF. The chain combines TRBV6-2 or TRBV6-3 with TRBJ2-7; D unresolved. V lost 2 bases, J lost 2 bases, and 13 bases lay in between. The CDR3 consists of 15 residues. Germline V gene lookup returns CDR1 MNHEY and CDR2 SVGEGT.